This T cell receptor beta chain is from a study of blood T cells in healthy people across ages. General study results and limits: Estimated diversity, derived from one million T cells, was regarded as an underestimate. Long-lived and aged donors differed, with more naive CD4+ cells and higher diversity in the long-lived.

The authors ran a second PCR of roughly 7 to 11 cycles using a sample-barcoded 5' primer and a J-beta primer mix. All samples gave at least 2.5 million CDR3-containing paired-end reads. TCRdb reprocessed the 5' RACE reads via MiXCR and lists one record per CDR3 protein. The table has roughly 500,000 distinct CDR3 sequences, roughly a quarter seen once. The CDR3 consists of 16 residues. CDR1 and CDR2 (germline): SNHLY, FYNNEI. V was trimmed by 6 bases and J by 0 bases, leaving 14 bases between them. There are a few counts of this clonotype. The antigen remains undetermined. The sequence was obtained from a woman in her 70s in good health. The sequencing sample was made of blood. The J gene is TRBJ2-2, the V gene TRBV2; the D call may be TRBD1 or TRBD2 (5 bases each). The CDR3: CASRSPRGANTGELFF. DNA for the CDR3: TGTGCCAGCAGGTCTCCGCGAGGGGCGAACACCGGGGAGCTGTTTTTT.